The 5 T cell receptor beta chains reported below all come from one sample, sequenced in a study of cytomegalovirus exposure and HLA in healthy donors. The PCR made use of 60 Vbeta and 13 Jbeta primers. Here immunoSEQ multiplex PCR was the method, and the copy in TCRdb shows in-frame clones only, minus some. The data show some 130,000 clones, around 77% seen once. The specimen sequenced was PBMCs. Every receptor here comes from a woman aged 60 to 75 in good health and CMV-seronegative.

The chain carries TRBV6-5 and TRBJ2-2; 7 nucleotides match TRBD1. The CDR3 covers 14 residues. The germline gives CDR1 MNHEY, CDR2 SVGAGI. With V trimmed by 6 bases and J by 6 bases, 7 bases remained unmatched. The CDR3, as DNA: TGTGCCAGCAGCTATGACAGGGCGGCCGGGGAGCTGTTTTTT. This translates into CASSYDRAAGELFF.

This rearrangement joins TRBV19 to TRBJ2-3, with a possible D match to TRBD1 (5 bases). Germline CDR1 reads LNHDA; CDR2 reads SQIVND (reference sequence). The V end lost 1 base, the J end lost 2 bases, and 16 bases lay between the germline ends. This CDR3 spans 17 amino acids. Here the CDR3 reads CASSIGQGRTNTDTQYF. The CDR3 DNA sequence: TGTGCCAGTAGTATAGGCCAGGGCAGGACGAACACAGATACGCAGTATTTT.

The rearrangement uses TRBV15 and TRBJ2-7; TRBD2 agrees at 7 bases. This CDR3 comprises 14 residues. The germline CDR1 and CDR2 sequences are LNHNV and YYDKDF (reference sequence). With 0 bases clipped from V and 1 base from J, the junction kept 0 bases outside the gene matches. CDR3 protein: CATSRDGGSYEQYF. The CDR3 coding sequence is TGTGCCACCAGCAGAGACGGGGGGTCCTACGAGCAGTACTTC.

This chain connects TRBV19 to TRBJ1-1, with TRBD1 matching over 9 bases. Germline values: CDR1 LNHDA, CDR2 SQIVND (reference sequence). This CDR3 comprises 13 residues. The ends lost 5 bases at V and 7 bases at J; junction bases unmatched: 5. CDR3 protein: CASSVTGGLEAFF. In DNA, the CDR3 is TGTGCCAGTAGTGTGACAGGGGGACTTGAAGCTTTCTTT.

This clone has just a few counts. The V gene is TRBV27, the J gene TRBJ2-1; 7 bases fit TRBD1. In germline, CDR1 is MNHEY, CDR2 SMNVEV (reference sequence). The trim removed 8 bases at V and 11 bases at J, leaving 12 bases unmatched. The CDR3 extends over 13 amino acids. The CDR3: CASRTGTALKQFF. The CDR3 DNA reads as TGTGCCAGCCGGACCGGGACAGCCCTTAAGCAGTTCTTC.